This is a list of T cell receptor beta chains from one sample in a study of blood T cells in healthy people across ages. Each CDR3 protein is one row after TCRdb ran MiXCR on the 5' RACE reads. Counted here are under 1,000,000 distinct CDR3 sequences, around half occurring once; the ten biggest clones make up 15% to 20%. Sequenced material: blood. These receptor sequences come from an elderly man in good health. Each CDR3 is given with its conserved first and last residue. The D gene is left open where the match is weak. Size tells how often a clone was seen (once, few, many) or the class of an expanded clone, and some rows leave it out.

j_call,d_call,v_call,clone_size,cdr3_aa,cdr3_nt
TRBJ2-1,TRBD2,TRBV12-5,few,CASVSASGSNNEQFF,TGTGCTAGTGTTTCGGCTAGCGGGAGTAATAATGAGCAGTTCTTC
TRBJ2-1,.,TRBV20-1,.,CSAARAGMPYNEQFF,TGCAGTGCTGCCCGGGCAGGGATGCCCTACAATGAGCAGTTCTTC
TRBJ1-2,.,TRBV7-2,.,CASSLESDIYGYTF,TGTGCCAGCAGCTTAGAATCGGATATATATGGCTACACCTTC
TRBJ2-3,.,TRBV12-3/TRBV12-4,.,CASSPGGSARADAQYF,TGTGCCAGCAGCCCAGGGGGGAGCGCGAGAGCAGATGCGCAGTATTTT
TRBJ2-3,TRBD2,TRBV7-6,many,CASSIVAGSGSKDTQYF,TGTGCCAGCAGTATAGTAGCGGGTAGCGGGAGTAAAGATACGCAGTATTTT
TRBJ2-3,.,TRBV7-2,few,CASSLASQGITDTQYF,TGTGCCAGCAGCTTAGCCTCTCAAGGGATCACAGATACGCAGTATTTT
TRBJ2-4,TRBD2,TRBV6-1,few,CASSEFSGSLSKNIQYF,TGTGCCAGCAGTGAATTTAGCGGGAGTCTCTCCAAAAACATTCAGTACTTC
TRBJ1-5,.,TRBV20-1,once,CSASAGVVNQPQHF,TGCAGTGCTAGTGCAGGGGTGGTCAATCAGCCCCAGCATTTT
TRBJ2-7,TRBD2,TRBV15,.,CATSRERTSGRNEQYF,TGTGCCACCAGCAGAGAAAGGACTAGCGGGAGAAATGAGCAGTACTTC
TRBJ1-2,.,TRBV20-1,.,CSANAGGDYGYTF,TGCAGTGCAAATGCGGGGGGGGACTATGGCTACACCTTC
TRBJ2-7,.,TRBV27,many,CASRSLGGSDSSYEQYF,TGTGCCAGCAGGTCCCTGGGGGGCAGCGATAGCTCCTACGAGCAGTACTTC
TRBJ2-1,.,TRBV6-6,.,CASTLNRATNEQFF,TGTGCCAGCACCCTCAACAGGGCGACGAATGAGCAGTTCTTC
TRBJ2-3,TRBD2,TRBV12-3/TRBV12-4,.,CASSPLAGGHLRTDTQYF,TGTGCCAGCAGTCCACTAGCGGGAGGACACCTACGCACAGATACGCAGTATTTT
TRBJ2-1,TRBD2,TRBV20-1,.,CSARLLARTNNEQFF,TGCAGTGCTAGACTACTAGCGAGAACCAACAATGAGCAGTTCTTC
TRBJ1-1,.,TRBV5-1,many,CASTWWGGNTEAFF,TGCGCCAGCACCTGGTGGGGCGGGAACACTGAAGCTTTCTTT
TRBJ2-5,TRBD2,TRBV7-2,few,CASSLGGIAGGMAQYF,TGTGCCAGCAGCTTAGGGGGGATAGCGGGAGGAATGGCCCAGTACTTC
TRBJ2-1,TRBD2,TRBV2,.,CASLLAGENEQFF,TGTGCCAGCTTACTAGCGGGAGAGAATGAGCAGTTCTTC
TRBJ2-2,TRBD2,TRBV27,once,CASSLSRVAGPNTGELFF,TGTGCCAGCAGTTTATCGAGGGTAGCGGGACCGAACACCGGGGAGCTGTTTTTT
TRBJ1-2,.,TRBV7-2,.,CASSLQGTRANYGYTF,TGTGCCAGCAGCTTACAGGGGACCCGGGCTAACTATGGCTACACCTTC
TRBJ1-5,.,TRBV6-6,.,CASRLYGNAQPQHF,TGTGCCAGCAGATTGTATGGGAACGCTCAGCCCCAGCATTTT
TRBJ2-1,TRBD2,TRBV29-1,.,CSVPTSGSVNEQFF,TGCAGCGTTCCGACTAGCGGGAGTGTGAATGAGCAGTTCTTC
TRBJ2-3,.,TRBV6-5,.,CASRVDLRDTQYF,TGTGCCAGCCGCGTTGACCTCCGGGATACGCAGTATTTT
TRBJ2-5,.,TRBV29-1,few,CSVERVGSNEQYF,TGCAGCGTTGAGAGGGTGGGAAGCAATGAGCAGTACTTC
TRBJ1-2,TRBD1,TRBV12-3/TRBV12-4,many,CASSQDRVDYGYTF,TGTGCCAGCAGTCAGGACAGGGTTGACTATGGCTACACCTTC
TRBJ2-6,TRBD2,TRBV9,.,CASSSRLAYGANVLTF,TGTGCCAGCAGCTCGAGACTAGCTTATGGGGCCAACGTCCTGACTTTC
TRBJ1-6,.,TRBV12-3/TRBV12-4,few,CASSTRGGSNSPLHF,TGTGCCAGCAGTACGCGGGGCGGTTCGAATTCACCCCTCCACTTT
TRBJ2-2,.,TRBV12-5,.,CASGVYGGLGVTGELFF,TGTGCTAGTGGTGTATATGGGGGCCTGGGGGTGACCGGGGAGCTGTTTTTT
TRBJ2-1,TRBD2,TRBV10-3,few,CAISVLTSGSNEQFF,TGTGCCATCAGTGTTCTCACTAGCGGGAGCAATGAGCAGTTCTTC
TRBJ2-5,.,TRBV6-6,few,CASSYLARQTQYF,TGTGCCAGCAGTTACCTAGCACGACAGACCCAGTACTTC
TRBJ2-5,.,TRBV5-1,.,CASGLDWRNEQYF,TGCGCCAGCGGCTTGGATTGGCGCAATGAGCAGTACTTC
TRBJ2-7,.,TRBV11-2,.,CASSSRRYRGVTYEQYF,TGTGCCAGCAGCTCTAGGCGGTACCGGGGAGTTACCTACGAGCAGTACTTC
TRBJ2-7,.,TRBV28,many,CASSLSPGTRGHEQYF,TGTGCCAGCAGTTTATCCCCCGGGACCAGAGGCCACGAGCAGTACTTC
TRBJ2-3,TRBD2,TRBV7-2,.,CASRRTSGRVRDTQYF,TGTGCCAGCAGACGTACTAGCGGGAGAGTGCGGGATACGCAGTATTTT
TRBJ2-4,TRBD2,TRBV11-2,.,CASSLAAGGPGWNIQYF,TGTGCCAGCAGCTTAGCAGCGGGGGGTCCGGGTTGGAACATTCAGTACTTC
TRBJ2-7,TRBD2,TRBV7-3,.,CASSKTSGYPNEQYF,TGTGCCAGCAGCAAAACTAGCGGGTATCCTAATGAGCAGTACTTC
TRBJ2-7,TRBD1,TRBV5-1,.,CASSLGPGQGSHEQYF,TGCGCCAGCAGCTTGGGGCCGGGACAGGGTTCCCACGAGCAGTACTTC
TRBJ2-5,.,TRBV21-1,many,CASSKSLLRDTRTRLEETQYF,TGTGCCAGCAGCAAATCATTACTAAGGGACACCCGAACAAGGTTGGAGGAGACCCAGTACTTC
TRBJ2-5,TRBD2,TRBV7-7,few,CASSSDLAGGETQYF,TGTGCCAGCAGCTCAGACCTAGCGGGAGGAGAGACCCAGTACTTC
TRBJ2-5,TRBD1,TRBV2,few,CASKGDSSRETQYF,TGTGCCAGCAAAGGGGACAGTTCCCGGGAGACCCAGTACTTC
TRBJ2-4,.,TRBV2,.,CASSDLGPPGLIGIQYF,TGTGCCAGCAGTGATCTAGGGCCCCCTGGGCTTATAGGCATTCAGTACTTC
TRBJ2-7,TRBD2,TRBV20-1,.,CSASLAAIYNEQYF,TGCAGTGCTAGCCTAGCGGCCATCTACAATGAGCAGTACTTC
TRBJ2-1,.,TRBV9,few,CASSVGGGAYNEQFF,TGTGCCAGCAGCGTAGGAGGCGGAGCCTACAATGAGCAGTTCTTC
TRBJ2-7,TRBD1,TRBV15,few,CATSRGGTGDYEQYF,TGTGCCACCAGCAGAGGTGGGACAGGAGACTACGAGCAGTACTTC
TRBJ2-5,.,TRBV10-3,.,CAISDPGTQETQYF,TGTGCCATCAGTGACCCCGGGACACAAGAGACCCAGTACTTC
TRBJ1-2,.,TRBV25-1,.,CASSEYSGGIYTF,TGTGCCAGCAGTGAATACTCGGGGGGGATCTACACCTTC
TRBJ2-7,TRBD1,TRBV11-2,.,CVSSPGTGGEYEQYF,TGTGTCAGCAGCCCAGGGACAGGGGGCGAATACGAGCAGTACTTC
TRBJ2-6,.,TRBV11-2,few,CASSPNLMAVNYQGANVLTF,TGTGCCAGCAGCCCAAACTTAATGGCAGTCAACTACCAAGGGGCCAACGTCCTGACTTTC
TRBJ2-5,.,TRBV29-1,.,CSVESWFRETQYF,TGCAGCGTTGAAAGCTGGTTCAGAGAGACCCAGTACTTC